The present T cell receptor (beta chain) was sequenced within a study of T cells in Graves' hyperthyroidism and ophthalmopathy. This clonotype was seen a handful of times. J was trimmed by 3 bases and V by 4 bases; bases with no gene match: 6. Germline CDR1 SGDLS, CDR2 YYNGEE. CDR3 size: 15 residues. RNA transcripts provided the source from which TCR beta CDR3 regions were amplified. The study used the HTBI primer set for a first-round RT-PCR of the TCR CDR3. TCRdb itself ran the multiplex PCR reads through MiXCR, one entry per CDR3 protein. The sample lists around 300,000 distinct CDR3 sequences, approximately 21% seen once, with roughly 60% in the top ten.

This receptor was obtained from a man aged 30-40 years with Graves' ophthalmopathy. Sequencing input: blood. The chain has TRBV9 and TRBJ1-2, with TRBD1 matching 10 bases. CDR3 in DNA: TGTGCCAGCAGCTATACCGGGACAGGGGACTATGGCTACACCTTC. It yields the protein CASSYTGTGDYGYTF.